This T cell receptor beta chain emerged from a study of blood T cells in healthy people across ages. Then a second PCR, running roughly 7 to 11 cycles, was carried out with a sample-barcoded 5' primer and a J-beta primer mix. Each CDR3 protein is one row after TCRdb ran MiXCR on the 5' RACE reads. The table records roughly 500,000 distinct CDR3 sequences, 27% of them present only once. This CDR3 has 15 residues. Germline-derived CDR1 and CDR2 are SGHTA and FQGNSA. Healthy Caucasian individuals from Russia aged about 6 to 90 served as donors. The V gene is TRBV7-2, the J gene TRBJ2-5; 7 bases match TRBD2. The J call may not be correct, given that the DNA end is closer to TRBJ2-7. Sample: blood. The TCR sequence derives from a woman in her 70s in good health. In nucleotides, the CDR3 is TGTGCCAGCACCTCCCGCGGGGGAACCATGTACGAGCAGTACTTC. It codes for CASTSRGGTMYEQYF.